This is a list of T cell receptor beta chains from one sample in a study of T cell responses to AZD1222 COVID-19 vaccine. TCRdb's copy holds only in-frame clones and misses some; the assay was immunoSEQ multiplex PCR. The table includes about 110,000 clones, roughly 90% detected once. The sample here was peripheral blood, taken on day 0 of AZD1222 vaccination. All receptors derive from an adult in good health. CDR3s leave out the opening cysteine and the closing phenylalanine or tryptophan. A D gene is named only where the DNA matches it firmly.

TRBJ2-5	13	-	TRBV2	ASSGTGARQETQY
TRBJ1-5	14	-	TRBV28	ASSFLRSFSNQPQH
TRBJ1-2	14	-	TRBV5-4	ASSPGQSAANYGYT
TRBJ1-4	13	TRBD1	TRBV7-9	ASSWGTGGGEKLF
TRBJ2-1	9	-	TRBV20-1	SASREDEQF
TRBJ2-7	14	TRBD1	TRBV2	ASSEYRTGNFYEQY
TRBJ1-5	13	-	TRBV10-1	ASSEAGRKDQPQH
TRBJ1-6	11	-	TRBV6-2/TRBV6-3	ASSYRGEAPLH
TRBJ1-2	10	TRBD1	TRBV30	AWLDRLYGYT
TRBJ2-5	9	-	TRBV30	ALAVLETQY
TRBJ2-1	11	-	TRBV7-9	ASSLTVYNEQF